This T cell receptor beta chain was sequenced for a study of cytomegalovirus exposure and HLA in healthy donors. Primers: 60 Vbeta forward and 13 Jbeta reverse. The table came from immunoSEQ multiplex PCR; TCRdb's copy has only in-frame clones and leaves some out. The repertoire holds 150,000 to 250,000 clones, with 79% as singletons. Whole-study results and caveats: The records held CMV serostatus as the only immune exposure information.

Worth noting for this clone: Its antigen is unknown.

The TCR originated in a young woman in good health and CMV-seropositive. Sequences were obtained from PBMCs.

CDR3 region: CSVGLAGAYNEQFF. The CDR3 DNA reads TGCAGCGTAGGACTAGCGGGGGCTTACAATGAGCAGTTCTTC. V usage is TRBV29-1 and J usage is TRBJ2-1; TRBD2 matches 13 bases. The length of the CDR3 is 14 residues. CDR1 is SQVTM, CDR2 ANQGSEA, per germline. Unmatched junction bases numbered 3, after V lost 6 bases and J lost 4 bases.